A single sample is the source of the 18 T cell receptor beta chains below, sequenced in a study of Graves' ophthalmopathy and Graves' hyperthyroidism. RNA transcripts yielded amplified TCR beta CDR3 regions. Investigators did first-round RT-PCR with HTBI primers, then second-round multiplex PCR. TCRdb re-derived calls from the multiplex PCR reads in MiXCR, one entry per CDR3 protein. Of hundreds of thousands of distinct CDR3 sequences listed, about 15% are singletons. Sequencing was done on a sample of blood. All receptors derive from a woman aged 30 to 39 with Graves' ophthalmopathy.

At least ten counts were recorded for this clonotype. The chain employs TRBV20-1 and TRBJ2-5; 9 positions agree with TRBD1. Per the germline V gene, CDR1 is DFQATT and CDR2 is SNEGSKA (reference sequence). The CDR3 is 14 amino acids. Germline trimming cut 2 bases from V and 3 bases from J; bases unmatched to any gene: 4. The CDR3, as DNA: TGCAGTGCTAGAAGTCGGACAGGGGAAGAGACCCAGTACTTC. Protein sequence: CSARSRTGEETQYF.

This clonotype has a count of ten or more. CDR3 DNA sequence: TGCAGTGCCCATCTAGCGGGGTACGAGCAGTACTTC. Protein sequence: CSAHLAGYEQYF. The chain links TRBV20-1 to TRBJ2-7; TRBD2 matches 9 bases. CDR1 is DFQATT, CDR2 SNEGSKA, per germline (reference sequence). V gave up 6 bases and J gave up 4 bases; unmatched junction bases: 4. The CDR3 contains 12 residues.

This clonotype occurred many times. The rearrangement uses TRBV12-5 and TRBJ1-5; the D gene is possibly TRBD1 (5 bases). The CDR3 length is 17 residues. Germline CDR1 is LGHNT and CDR2 is FRNRAP. The V end lost 6 bases, the J end lost 1 base, and 19 bases lay between the germline ends. The DNA for the CDR3 is TGTGCTAGTGGCCAAGACCGGTGGGGGGTAAGCAATCAGCCCCAGCATTTT. Its protein is CASGQDRWGVSNQPQHF.

V gene TRBV4-1 combines with J gene TRBJ1-2, with 8 bases aligning to TRBD1. The CDR3 totals 15 residues. The trim removed 4 bases at V and 5 bases at J, leaving 9 bases unmatched. From germline, CDR1 is MGHRA and CDR2 YSYEKL. This chain's CDR3 is CASSPATGEVYGYTF. CDR3 bases: TGCGCCAGCAGCCCCGCGACAGGGGAGGTATATGGCTACACCTTC.

This clonotype was counted at least ten times. The chain couples TRBV11-2 to TRBJ1-1, with 9 positions matching TRBD1. This CDR3 is 15 amino acids long. Germline-derived CDR1 and CDR2 are SGHAT and FQNNGV. With V trimmed by 4 bases and J by 1 base, 4 bases remained unmatched. The CDR3 spells CASSSGQGRNTEAFF. In DNA form, the CDR3 reads TGTGCCAGCAGCTCAGGACAGGGGCGGAACACTGAAGCTTTCTTT.

A remark on this clonotype: A clone one base away is much larger, so this may be a read error. This chain joins TRBV18 and TRBJ1-2; D call uncertain. The CDR3 has 15 residues. Germline V gives CDR1 KGHSH, CDR2 LQKENI. V dropped 2 bases and J dropped 6 bases, with 16 bases sitting between them. CDR3 loop: CASSPSFSNRDGYTF. The CDR3 DNA follows: TGTGCCAGCTCACCATCGTTTTCGAACAGAGATGGCTACACCTTC. The entire variable domain, with the rest obtained from reference TRBV18 and TRBJ1-2, is as follows: NAGVMQNPRHLVRRRGQEARLRCSPMKGHSHVYWYRQLPEEGLKFMVYLQKENIIDESGMPKERFSAEFPKEGPSILRIQQVVRGDSAAYFCASSPSFSNRDGYTFGSGTRLTVV.

This clonotype was detected many times. This rearrangement joins TRBV6-1 to TRBJ1-5; D is unresolved. CDR3 length: 15 amino acids. The ends were cut back, 2 bases at V and 5 bases at J, with 13 bases in the middle. From germline, CDR1 is MNHNS and CDR2 SASEGT. The CDR3 nucleotides read TGTGCCAGCAGTGAACCGCAGGACGGTTATCAGCCCCAGCATTTT. Amino acid sequence: CASSEPQDGYQPQHF.

This clonotype was seen many times. The rearrangement joins TRBV20-1 to TRBJ1-1; D uncertain. Trimming cost V 0 bases and J 0 bases, with 5 bases left between them. Germline V gene sequence: CDR1 DFQATT, CDR2 SNEGSKA (reference sequence). The CDR3 has 13 residues. CDR3 protein: CSAREDLNTEAFF. The CDR3 DNA is TGCAGTGCTAGAGAGGACCTGAACACTGAAGCTTTCTTT.

This clonotype was seen at least ten times. V and J are TRBV20-1 and TRBJ2-7; 8 nucleotides match TRBD1. This CDR3 region has 14 residues. Germline trimming cut 1 base from V and 3 bases from J; bases unmatched to any gene: 5. Germline loops: CDR1 DFQATT, CDR2 SNEGSKA (reference sequence). CDR3 region: CSARVGQGIYEQYF. The CDR3 DNA sequence: TGCAGTGCTAGAGTCGGACAGGGAATCTACGAGCAGTACTTC.

The chain uses TRBV11-1 and TRBJ2-5; TRBD1 matches 10 bases. CDR3 length equals 17 residues. The trim removed 5 bases at V and 2 bases at J, leaving 11 bases unmatched. CDR1 and CDR2 (germline): SGHAT, FQDESV (reference sequence). In nucleotides, the CDR3 is TGTGCCAGCAGCCCCAGGGCCGGGACAGGGGATCAAGAGACCCAGTACTTC. It specifies CASSPRAGTGDQETQYF.

In this sample, this clonotype turned up a few times. This chain uses TRBV29-1 with TRBJ1-6, with a tentative D call TRBD1 (6 bases). There are 13 residues in the CDR3. Germline CDR1 SQVTM, CDR2 ANQGSEA. The V gene lost 5 bases and the J gene lost 6 bases, with 11 bases spanning the gap. The CDR3, as DNA: TGCAGCGTTCTGACAGGTGGTAATTCACCCCTCCACTTT. Translated: CSVLTGGNSPLHF. Looking up the rest from reference TRBV29-1 and TRBJ1-6 gives the full variable domain: SAVISQKPSRDICQRGTSLTIQCQVDSQVTMMFWYRQQPGQSLTLIATANQGSEATYESGFVIDKFPISRPNLTFSTLTVSNMSPEDSSIYLCSVLTGGNSPLHFGNGTRLTVT.

This clonotype was observed a handful of times. The chain links TRBV6-2 or TRBV6-3 to TRBJ2-7; possibly TRBD1 for D (5 bases). CDR1 MNHEY and CDR2 SVGEGT come from the germline V gene. V was clipped by 2 bases and J by 2 bases, with 22 bases between them. The CDR3 length is 18 residues. Here the CDR3 DNA reads TGTGCCAGCAGTTACACGCGACAGACCTCCACAATAACCTACGAGCAGTACTTC. This translates into CASSYTRQTSTITYEQYF.

This clonotype was seen repeatedly, ten times or more. The V call is TRBV6-2 or TRBV6-3, the J call TRBJ2-6; D assignment may be TRBD1 or TRBD2 (5 bases each). This CDR3 is built from 19 residues. CDR1 and CDR2 from the germline V gene are MNHEY and SVGEGT. V lost 6 bases and J lost 0, with 21 bases in between. The DNA for the CDR3 is TGTGCCAGCAGGCCGCGGGCAGGGAGTTTTGGCTCTGGGGCCAACGTCCTGACTTTC. Protein: CASRPRAGSFGSGANVLTF.

For the CDR3, the DNA is TGTGCCAGCAGTCTATACAGGGAAGGCTACACCTTC. Amino acids: CASSLYREGYTF. The genes are TRBV28 and TRBJ1-2; tentatively, D is TRBD1 (6 bases). This CDR3 comprises 12 residues. Between the trimmed V and J ends, which lost 5 bases and 8 bases, there was a span of 12 bases. The V gene's germline CDR1 is MDHEN and CDR2 SYDVKM.

This clonotype was counted ten times or more. Sequence at one end of the junction differs from germline and may be a read error. The chain uses TRBV28 and TRBJ2-4, with D perhaps being TRBD1 or TRBD2 (6 bases each). The CDR3 runs 14 residues. CDR1 and CDR2 (germline): MDHEN, SYDVKM. CDR3 coding DNA: TGTGCCAGCAGGGAGGGGGGAGCCAAAAACATTAAGTACTTC. It encodes CASREGGAKNIKYF.

At least ten counts were recorded for this clonotype. The genes are TRBV2 and TRBJ2-2; 9 bases agree with TRBD1. The CDR3 has 16 amino acids. Losses at the gene ends were 5 bases for V and 3 bases for J; bases not matched to a gene: 7. Germline V gives CDR1 SNHLY, CDR2 FYNNEI. The CDR3 sequence: CASSPLTGGHTGELFF. The CDR3 DNA sequence: TGTGCCAGCAGTCCCTTGACAGGGGGTCACACCGGGGAGCTGTTTTTT.

This clonotype was picked up a small number of times. V gene TRBV6-1 combines with J gene TRBJ1-5; the match to TRBD1 covers 12 bases. Germline-derived CDR1 and CDR2 are MNHNS and SASEGT. This CDR3 is built from 12 residues. V trimming: 6 bases; J trimming: 15 bases; junction bases outside the gene matches: 6. CDR3 bases: TGTGCCAGCAGGGGACAGGGGGCGAGTAGGCATTTT. Protein product: CASRGQGASRHF.

This clonotype has at least ten counts. This chain connects TRBV19 to TRBJ1-5; no firm D call. The ends were cut back, 7 bases at V and 1 base at J, with 11 bases in the middle. Germline loops: CDR1 LNHDA, CDR2 SQIVND (reference sequence). The CDR3 loop spans 14 amino acids. CDR3 protein: CASNPTRSNQPQHF. CDR3 DNA sequence: TGTGCCAGTAACCCGACCAGGAGCAATCAGCCCCAGCATTTT.